The source of this TCR beta chain is a study of blood T cell repertoires in COVID-19. The overall study: Both acute and convalescent COVID-19 samples were obtained from the United States, Italy and Spain. Nucleic acid was either cDNA or gDNA, and it came from T cells, B-cell-depleted T cells, or PBMCs.

The CDR3 runs 17 residues. V trimming: 5 bases; J trimming: 0 bases; junction bases outside the gene matches: 6. The germline CDR1 and CDR2 sequences are MNHEY and SMNVEV (reference sequence). This clone is judged medium-sized (0.01 to 0.1%). In the original analysis: Amplification of reference gene primers was used by the study to estimate nucleated cell counts. Clones were read by immunoSEQ multiplex PCR, and TCRdb kept only the in-frame ones, dropping some. For V, J and clone size, that table is used; D and trimming come from the DNA. The sample lists about 160,000 clones, just under 85% occurring once.

The rearrangement links TRBV27 to TRBJ1-3; 11 bases match TRBD1. The TCR comes from a woman older than 75 with acute or convalescent COVID-19. The sample consisted of peripheral blood. The CDR3: CASSPRTGGNSGNTIYF. The CDR3 DNA reads TGTGCCAGCAGTCCGAGGACAGGGGGCAACTCTGGAAACACCATATATTTT.